The 27 T cell receptor beta chains below come from one sample, sequenced in a study of neurological immune-mediated disorders. TCRdb recomputed calls from the 5' RACE reads with MiXCR, one row per CDR3 protein. This sample has tens of thousands of distinct CDR3 sequences, with roughly 4.8% found just once. Input material: PBMCs. Receptors were obtained from a woman aged 25-40 years with multiple sclerosis.

Note on this clonotype: Since a much larger clone is just one base distant, this may be a read error. The chain recombines TRBV6-6 with TRBJ1-1; D gene uncertain. Germline CDR1 MNHNY, CDR2 SVGAGI (reference sequence). CDR3 length: 11 residues. CDR3 protein: CVIIGATEAFF. As DNA, the CDR3 is TGTGTCATCATCGGAGCCACTGAAGCTTTCTTT.

This clonotype was seen ten or more times. This chain joins TRBV5-1 and TRBJ2-1; 9 bases fit TRBD1. CDR1 is SGHRS and CDR2 is YFSETQ in the germline V gene. The CDR3 has 15 amino acids. Unmatched junction bases numbered 6, after V lost 6 bases and J lost 2 bases. The CDR3 coding sequence is TGCGCCAGCAAGCCGGGACAGGGAACCTACAATGAGCAGTTCTTC. The encoded protein is CASKPGQGTYNEQFF.

This clonotype was observed many times. This chain connects TRBV12-3 or TRBV12-4 to TRBJ2-5, with TRBD1 matching over 7 bases. This CDR3 spans 13 amino acids. Trimming cost V 6 bases and J 3 bases; bases outside gene matches: 4. For the CDR3, the DNA is TGTGCCAGCAGGCCCACAGGGGAAGAGACCCAGTACTTC. Translation gives CASRPTGEETQYF.

Many counts were recorded for this clonotype. The gene calls are TRBV5-1 and TRBJ2-3, with D tentatively TRBD2 (5 bases). The CDR3 length is 14 residues. Germline V gene lookup returns CDR1 SGHRS and CDR2 YFSETQ. Trimming shortened V by 1 base and J by 5 bases, and 11 bases separated the two germline ends. In DNA form, the CDR3 reads TGCGCCAGCAGCTTGCGGGAAAGAGGAGATACGCAGTATTTT. Protein sequence: CASSLRERGDTQYF.

This clonotype was picked up many times. The chain has TRBV20-1 and TRBJ2-3; D remains unclear. V lost 6 bases, J lost 2 bases, and 21 bases lay in between. CDR1 is DFQATT, CDR2 SNEGSKA, per germline (reference sequence). This CDR3 has 16 residues. The DNA for the CDR3 is TGCAGTGCCACCCCCCCAATCGGCGGCTCCACAGATACGCAGTATTTT. Amino acids: CSATPPIGGSTDTQYF.

This clonotype was seen at least ten times. V and J are TRBV20-1 and TRBJ2-7; TRBD1 matches 9 bases. This CDR3 has 13 residues. Germline V lookup: CDR1 DFQATT, CDR2 SNEGSKA (reference sequence). Trimming took 2 bases from V and 5 from J; bases not matched to a gene: 4. The CDR3 nucleotides are TGCAGTGCTAGAAGACAGGGGGTCGACGAGCAGTACTTC. Protein sequence: CSARRQGVDEQYF.

This clonotype was seen only a few times. V is TRBV9 and J is TRBJ2-3; a weak D match, TRBD1 (6 bases). Germline CDR1 SGDLS, CDR2 YYNGEE. Deletions cut 0 bases from V and 0 bases from J, with 8 bases between. The CDR3 contains 15 residues. CDR3 amino acids: CASSVGQVSTDTQYF. Here the CDR3 DNA reads TGTGCCAGCAGCGTAGGACAGGTTAGCACAGATACGCAGTATTTT.

This clonotype was counted ten times or more. The chain carries TRBV20-1 and TRBJ1-3, with D maybe TRBD1 (6 bases). This CDR3 spans 13 amino acids. V lost 6 bases and J lost 4, with 13 bases in between. The germline V gene encodes CDR1 DFQATT and CDR2 SNEGSKA (reference sequence). CDR3 bases: TGCAGTGCGCCCAAGGGGACAGGAAACACCATATATTTT. It encodes CSAPKGTGNTIYF.

This clonotype was counted ten times or more. The chain has TRBV7-2 and TRBJ2-1; possibly TRBD2 for D (5 bases). The V end was cut by 8 bases, the J end by 7 bases, with 18 bases between. The V gene's germline CDR1 is SGHTA and CDR2 FQGNSA. The length of the CDR3 is 14 residues. In nucleotides, the CDR3 is TGTGCCAGCTGCCGGGATTTTAGTCAAAATGAGCAGTTCTTC. As protein: CASCRDFSQNEQFF. Combining the CDR3 with reference TRBV7-2 and TRBJ2-1 gives the whole variable domain GAGVSQSPSNKVTEKGKDVELRCDPISGHTALYWYRQSLGQGLEFLIYFQGNSAPDKSGLPSDRFSAERTGGSVSTLTIQRTQQEDSAVYLCASCRDFSQNEQFFGPGTRLTVL.

This clonotype came up many times. The rearrangement joins TRBV27 to TRBJ1-2; weak D call: TRBD1 (6 bases). CDR3 length: 13 amino acids. V lost 5 bases and J 3 bases, leaving 10 bases between the germline ends. The V gene's germline CDR1 is MNHEY and CDR2 SMNVEV (reference sequence). The DNA for the CDR3 is TGTGCCAGCAGTACGACAGGAGACTATGGCTACACCTTC. It translates to CASSTTGDYGYTF.

This clonotype has at least ten counts. The V and J genes are TRBV20-1 and TRBJ2-7, with a possible D match to TRBD1 (6 bases). This CDR3 contains 15 residues. The V end lost 1 base, the J end lost 4 bases, and 17 bases lay between the germline ends. Germline V gene sequence: CDR1 DFQATT, CDR2 SNEGSKA (reference sequence). In nucleotides, the CDR3 is TGCAGTGCTAGAGGAATACAGGGTGTCGTATACGAGCAGTACTTC. Its translation is CSARGIQGVVYEQYF.

This clonotype was observed many times. The chain combines TRBV20-1 with TRBJ2-3, with D perhaps given as TRBD1 or TRBD2 (5 bases each). The germline gives CDR1 DFQATT, CDR2 SNEGSKA (reference sequence). The CDR3 has 12 amino acids. Trimming shortened V by 7 bases and J by 1 base, and 9 bases separated the two germline ends. The CDR3 sequence: CSVVGGTDTQYF. CDR3 bases: TGCAGTGTAGTGGGGGGCACAGATACGCAGTATTTT.

This clonotype was counted only a few times. Sequence at one end of the junction differs from germline and may be a read error. The chain links TRBV5-1 to TRBJ1-6; D call uncertain. The germline CDR1 and CDR2 sequences are SGHRS and YFSETQ. The length of the CDR3 is 12 residues. CDR3 in amino acids: CASSLDNSTLNF. CDR3 DNA: TGCGCCAGCAGCTTGGATAACTCAACCCTCAACTTT.

This clonotype came up many times. This chain uses TRBV20-1 with TRBJ1-5, with TRBD1 matching over 7 bases. Germline loops: CDR1 DFQATT, CDR2 SNEGSKA (reference sequence). Losses at the gene ends were 5 bases for V and 4 bases for J; bases not matched to a gene: 8. The CDR3 totals 14 residues. The CDR3 DNA follows: TGCAGTGCTGATCTAGGGGGCCGGAATCAGCCCCAGCATTTT. The encoded protein is CSADLGGRNQPQHF.

As concerns this clonotype: A much larger clone is a single base away; this may be a read error. The J gene is TRBJ2-5, the V gene TRBV20-1; a weak D match, TRBD1 (6 bases). Germline CDR1 reads DFQATT; CDR2 reads SNEGSKA (reference sequence). The CDR3 contains 16 residues. Trimming removed 4 bases from V and 5 bases from J, with 23 bases in between. CDR3: CSANGLSRGQLETQYF. The CDR3 nucleotides are TGCAGTGCTAACGGACTCTCGAGGGGACAATTGGAGACCCAGTACTTC.

In its sample, this clonotype was seen many times. V is TRBV20-1 and J is TRBJ2-7; unclear D gene. This CDR3 region has 11 residues. V lost 3 bases and J 2 bases, leaving 5 bases between the germline ends. The V gene's germline CDR1 is DFQATT and CDR2 SNEGSKA (reference sequence). Here the CDR3 reads CSARAAYEQYF. The CDR3, as DNA: TGCAGTGCTAGGGCCGCCTACGAGCAGTACTTC.

Worth noting for this clonotype: Since a much larger clone is just one base distant, this may be a read error. The gene calls are TRBV20-1 and TRBJ1-2; 7 positions match TRBD1. Germline CDR1 and CDR2: DFQATT and SNEGSKA (reference sequence). The CDR3 covers 12 residues. Trimming at V came to 7 bases and at J to 3 bases, leaving 5 bases not matched to a gene. In nucleotides, the CDR3 is TGCAGTGATCCCAGGGGGGACTATGGCTACACCTTC. It codes for CSDPRGDYGYTF.

This clonotype was observed many times. The chain is built from TRBV19 and TRBJ1-5; TRBD1 is a possible D gene (5 bases). Per germline, CDR1 LNHDA and CDR2 SQIVND (reference sequence). The ends were cut back, 6 bases at V and 7 bases at J, with 19 bases in the middle. The CDR3 spans 15 residues. In nucleotides, the CDR3 is TGTGCCAGTAGGCCCAATGACAGATTGGTACAGCCCCAGCATTTT. It specifies CASRPNDRLVQPQHF.

This clonotype was seen ten or more times. The chain links TRBV20-1 to TRBJ2-7; 12 bases agree with TRBD2. This CDR3 is 15 amino acids long. With 3 bases clipped from V and 3 bases from J, the junction kept 6 bases outside the gene matches. Germline V gene sequence: CDR1 DFQATT, CDR2 SNEGSKA (reference sequence). CDR3 in DNA: TGCAGTGCTAGCCTCCTAGCGGGAGGGATCTACGAGCAGTACTTC. Translating it yields CSASLLAGGIYEQYF.

V is TRBV7-6 and J is TRBJ2-3; D remains unclear. Germline V gene sequence: CDR1 SGHVS, CDR2 FNYEAQ. The CDR3 is 17 amino acids. With 2 bases removed from V and 3 bases from J, the gap between germline ends came to 18 bases. The CDR3 loop reads CASSLQASRRGTDTQYF. The CDR3 DNA reads as TGTGCCAGCAGCTTACAGGCAAGCCGAAGAGGAACAGATACGCAGTATTTT.

Many counts were recorded for this clonotype. The rearrangement links TRBV20-1 to TRBJ2-7; the D gene is possibly TRBD1 (6 bases). V gave up 7 bases and J gave up 1 base, with 11 bases separating them. Germline V gene lookup returns CDR1 DFQATT and CDR2 SNEGSKA (reference sequence). The CDR3 runs to 12 residues. The CDR3 protein is CSGNQGSYEQYF. The DNA of the CDR3 is TGCAGTGGGAACCAGGGGTCCTACGAGCAGTACTTC.

This clonotype was picked up many times. J is TRBJ2-1 and V is TRBV5-1; 12 nucleotides align to TRBD2. This CDR3 has 15 amino acids. The V and J ends lost 2 bases and 6 bases, in that order; junction bases with no gene match: 3. CDR1 SGHRS and CDR2 YFSETQ come from the germline V gene. CDR3 sequence: CASSFTSGRRNEQFF. The CDR3 coding sequence is TGCGCCAGCAGCTTTACTAGCGGGAGGCGCAATGAGCAGTTCTTC.

This clonotype was recorded at least ten times. This chain links TRBV5-1 with TRBJ2-2, with D uncertain. The V end was cut by 3 bases, the J end by 4 bases, with 10 bases between. Germline V gene sequence: CDR1 SGHRS, CDR2 YFSETQ. The CDR3 totals 14 residues. CDR3 amino acids: CASSSVIGTGELFF. CDR3 coding DNA: TGCGCCAGCAGCTCCGTTATTGGCACCGGGGAGCTGTTTTTT.

The chain couples TRBV7-2 to TRBJ2-7; the match to TRBD2 covers 7 bases. With V trimmed by 2 bases and J by 2 bases, 3 bases remained unmatched. This CDR3 comprises 14 residues. Germline V lookup: CDR1 SGHTA, CDR2 FQGNSA. The CDR3 bases are TGTGCCAGCAGCTTAATACTAGCGCCCTACGAGCAGTACTTC. Amino acids: CASSLILAPYEQYF.

This clonotype came up a few times. V is TRBV10-3 and J is TRBJ2-3; no reliable D call. Germline V gene data show CDR1 as ENHRY and CDR2 as SYGVKD. This CDR3 contains 14 residues. Trimming removed 1 base at V and 0 bases at J, with 5 bases between. The CDR3 nucleotides are TGTGCCATCAGTGAGTTGAGAAGCACAGATACGCAGTATTTT. Protein product: CAISELRSTDTQYF.

The chain carries TRBV20-1 and TRBJ2-1, with D unclear. The CDR3 has 10 amino acids. Germline V CDR1 and CDR2: DFQATT, SNEGSKA (reference sequence). V gave up 1 base and J gave up 8 bases, with 3 bases separating them. The CDR3 DNA is TGCAGTGCTAGAGGCGATGAGCAGTTCTTC. Amino acid sequence: CSARGDEQFF.

This clonotype was seen ten or more times. The gene calls are TRBV5-1 and TRBJ1-1; D gene unclear. This CDR3 has 15 amino acids. Trimming took off 0 bases at V and 2 bases at J, with 11 bases between the two ends. CDR1 is SGHRS, CDR2 YFSETQ, per germline. The CDR3 is CASSLGITLNTEAFF. CDR3 DNA: TGCGCCAGCAGCTTGGGTATTACCCTAAACACTGAAGCTTTCTTT.